This entry lists 15 T cell receptor beta chains sequenced from one sample in a study of T-cell reconstitution after alpha-beta-depleted transplantation in children. The TCRbeta library was prepared with unique molecular identifiers. One entry per CDR3 protein results from TCRdb running MiXCR on the PCR reads. The table has 220,000 or so distinct CDR3 sequences, 8.2% seen once. Sample: PBMCs, mostly from graft donor cells, taken 180 days after TCRalphabeta/CD19-depleted stem cell transplant. These receptors were collected from a male patient younger than 18 who had a stem cell transplant for acute lymphoblastic leukemia, so the T cells may come from the graft donor.

In this sample, this clonotype turned up many times. V is TRBV3-1 and J is TRBJ2-4, with D unresolved. The germline CDR1 and CDR2 sequences are LGHDT and YNNKEL (reference sequence). Trimming took off 0 bases at V and 0 bases at J, with 15 bases between the two ends. This CDR3 has 18 residues. The CDR3 DNA reads TGTGCCAGCAGCCAAGAGAGAAGGGCAGAACTAGCCAAAAACATTCAGTACTTC. Translated, it gives CASSQERRAELAKNIQYF.

Many counts were recorded for this clonotype. The gene calls are TRBV20-1 and TRBJ1-1; D is unclear. The CDR3 runs to 14 residues. Trimming cost V 4 bases and J 1 base, with 13 bases left between them. Germline V gene data show CDR1 as DFQATT and CDR2 as SNEGSKA (reference sequence). CDR3 region: CSATYHGRNTEAFF. CDR3 in DNA: TGCAGTGCTACCTACCATGGGAGGAACACTGAAGCTTTCTTT.

This clonotype was detected ten times or more. V and J are TRBV7-9 and TRBJ1-5, with a tentative D call TRBD1 (6 bases). The CDR3 runs 14 residues. Trimming removed 5 bases from V and 9 bases from J, with 17 bases in between. Germline V gene data show CDR1 as SEHNR and CDR2 as FQNEAQ (reference sequence). The CDR3, as DNA: TGTGCCAGCAGCCAACAGGGTTTTCAATCGCCCCAGCATTTT. It specifies CASSQQGFQSPQHF.

Comment on this clonotype: This clone may be a read error of a much larger clone one base away. V and J are TRBV11-2 and TRBJ1-4; 7 bases match TRBD1. Germline V lookup: CDR1 SGHAT, CDR2 FQNNGV. This CDR3 spans 17 amino acids. The CDR3 protein is CASSLRARGSPNEKLYF. Here the CDR3 DNA reads TGTGCCAGCAGCTTAAGGGCCAGGGGGTCCCCGAATGAAAAACTGTATTTT.

This clonotype occurred many times. The V call is TRBV12-3 or TRBV12-4, the J call TRBJ2-7; D is unresolved. V lost 6 bases and J 2 bases, leaving 8 bases between the germline ends. The CDR3 contains 12 residues. The CDR3 coding sequence is TGTGCCAGCAGCCCCTCCCCCTACGAGCAGTACTTC. It codes for CASSPSPYEQYF.

The sample holds one count of this clonotype. A much larger clone lies one base from this, so it may be a read error. This chain uses TRBV7-2 with TRBJ1-3; D remains unclear. Per germline, CDR1 SGHTA and CDR2 FQGNSA. Trimming shortened V by 6 bases and J by 7 bases, and 13 bases separated the two germline ends. The CDR3 is 13 amino acids. In DNA form, the CDR3 reads TGTGCCAGCAGGGCTCAGACCTTGAACACCATATATTTT. The encoded protein is CASRAQTLNTIYF.

This clonotype was recorded a few times. The V gene is TRBV2, the J gene TRBJ2-7; D is perhaps TRBD2 (5 bases). CDR1 and CDR2 (germline): SNHLY, FYNNEI. V was cut by 1 base and J by 0 bases, with 10 bases left in between. This CDR3 spans 15 amino acids. The CDR3 DNA sequence: TGTGCCAGCAGTGAAGGGAGCGGAAACTCCTACGAGCAGTACTTC. As protein: CASSEGSGNSYEQYF.

The chain uses TRBV28 and TRBJ1-2, with D unclear. The CDR3 is made up of 15 amino acids. Trimming left V 5 bases short and J 0 bases short, with 13 bases between. CDR1 and CDR2 (germline): MDHEN, SYDVKM. Written as DNA, the CDR3 is TGTGCCAGCAGTCCCTCCCCGGCGCCTAACTATGGCTACACCTTC. Translating it yields CASSPSPAPNYGYTF.

This clonotype has at least ten counts. CDR3 coding DNA: TGCGCCAGCAGCCAAGATGGCGGAGACTATCTCTCCTACAATGAGCAGTTCTTC. This codes for CASSQDGGDYLSYNEQFF. The chain links TRBV4-1 to TRBJ2-1, with a tentative D call TRBD2 (5 bases). V gave up 0 bases and J gave up 0 bases, with 15 bases separating them. CDR3 length: 18 amino acids. CDR1 and CDR2 (germline): MGHRA, YSYEKL.

Ten or more counts support this clonotype. The chain has TRBV18 and TRBJ1-2, with D hard to call. Trimming shortened V by 0 bases and J by 8 bases, and 13 bases separated the two germline ends. Germline V lookup: CDR1 KGHSH, CDR2 LQKENI. The CDR3 has 14 amino acids. CDR3 loop: CASSPPDVREGYTF. CDR3 coding DNA: TGTGCCAGCTCACCACCCGATGTTCGGGAAGGCTACACCTTC.

This clonotype was seen ten or more times. This chain uses TRBV6-5 with TRBJ1-1; 9 nucleotides line up with TRBD1. The CDR3 loop spans 14 amino acids. The V gene's germline CDR1 is MNHEY and CDR2 SVGAGI. J gave up 7 bases and V 2 bases, and 5 bases lay outside the gene matches. Here the CDR3 DNA reads TGTGCCAGCAGTTACGGGACAGGGCACAGTGAAGCTTTCTTT. Encoded protein: CASSYGTGHSEAFF.

This clonotype has a count of ten or more. CDR3 nucleotide sequence: TGCAGCGTTGAGGCTGGAAACACCATATATTTT. It specifies CSVEAGNTIYF. J is TRBJ1-3 and V is TRBV29-1; unclear D gene. Trimming removed 3 bases from V and 2 bases from J, with 2 bases in between. This CDR3 comprises 11 residues. CDR1 and CDR2 from the germline V gene are SQVTM and ANQGSEA.

This clonotype was counted ten times or more. The chain combines TRBV25-1 with TRBJ2-7; D unclear. Germline V gene data show CDR1 as MGHDK and CDR2 as SYGVNS. Between the trimmed V and J ends, which lost 3 bases and 2 bases, there was a span of 2 bases. CDR3 length: 11 residues. Written as DNA, the CDR3 is TGTGCCAGCAGTGAGGCCTACGAGCAGTACTTC. Its translation is CASSEAYEQYF.

The chain employs TRBV18 and TRBJ2-7, with D unresolved. The germline gives CDR1 KGHSH, CDR2 LQKENI. V gave up 5 bases and J gave up 5 bases, with 16 bases separating them. The CDR3 has 14 residues. Written as DNA, the CDR3 is TGTGCCAGCTCAAGCATCAGCGCCGTCCACGAGCAGTACTTC. Amino acid sequence: CASSSISAVHEQYF.

This clonotype was counted many times. The J gene is TRBJ1-3, the V gene TRBV18; TRBD1 agrees at 7 bases. The CDR3 is 15 amino acids. Germline values: CDR1 KGHSH, CDR2 LQKENI. With V trimmed by 6 bases and J by 4 bases, 9 bases remained unmatched. The DNA of the CDR3 is TGTGCCAGCTCTCTGGACAGGACCGTGGGAAACACCATATATTTT. Protein sequence: CASSLDRTVGNTIYF.